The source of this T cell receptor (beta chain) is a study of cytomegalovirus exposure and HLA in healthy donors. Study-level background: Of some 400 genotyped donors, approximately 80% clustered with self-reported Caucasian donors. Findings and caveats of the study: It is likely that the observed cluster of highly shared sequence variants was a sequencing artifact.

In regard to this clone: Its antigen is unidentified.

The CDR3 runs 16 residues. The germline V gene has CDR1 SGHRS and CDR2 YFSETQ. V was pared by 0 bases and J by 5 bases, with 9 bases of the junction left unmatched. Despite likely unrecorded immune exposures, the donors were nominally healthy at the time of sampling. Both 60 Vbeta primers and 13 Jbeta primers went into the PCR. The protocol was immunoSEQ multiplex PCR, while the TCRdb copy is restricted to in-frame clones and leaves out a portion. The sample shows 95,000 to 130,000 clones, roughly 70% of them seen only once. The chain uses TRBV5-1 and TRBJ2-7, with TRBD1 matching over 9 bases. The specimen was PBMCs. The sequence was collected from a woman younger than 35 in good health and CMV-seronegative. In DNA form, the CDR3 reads TGCGCCAGCAGCTTGGCCCAGGACAGGGGAGGACACGAGCAGTACTTC. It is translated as CASSLAQDRGGHEQYF.